The next 17 T cell receptor beta chains were all read from a single sample in a study of metastatic and nonmetastatic thyroid tumors. All patients reached thyroid surgery having received no treatment beforehand. From the PCR reads, TCRdb re-called clones with MiXCR. This table has under 25,000 clones, 25% to 30% appearing once. Sequenced input: blood. These receptor sequences come from a male donor with papillary thyroid cancer or a benign thyroid nodule (not recorded which). Some clones in this sample may be carry-over from other donors' samples.

This sequence joins TRBV6-1 and TRBJ2-2; 8 bases are shared with TRBD2. CDR3 length equals 14 residues. CDR1 and CDR2 from the germline V gene are MNHNS and SASEGT. The ends lost 4 bases at V and 5 bases at J; junction bases unmatched: 3. The DNA of the CDR3 is TGTGCCAGCAGTGCTCAGCGGGAGACCGGGGAGCTGTTTTTT. It codes for CASSAQRETGELFF.

This clone has at least ten counts. This chain connects TRBV24-1 to TRBJ1-3; D unresolved. CDR1 and CDR2 from the germline V gene are KGHDR and SFDVKD. Trimming removed 4 bases at V and 0 bases at J, with 15 bases between. The CDR3 sequence is 17 residues long. The CDR3 reads CATSDPTEESSGNTIYF. The DNA of the CDR3 is TGTGCCACCAGTGACCCCACCGAGGAGAGCTCTGGAAACACCATATATTTT.

This clone was seen repeatedly, ten times or more. The V gene is TRBV5-1, the J gene TRBJ1-1; the D is unclear. This CDR3 contains 15 residues. V dropped 0 bases and J dropped 3 bases, with 12 bases sitting between them. The V gene's germline CDR1 is SGHRS and CDR2 YFSETQ. The CDR3 DNA reads as TGCGCCAGCAGCTTGGCGGTGGGCGCGGACACTGAAGCTTTCTTT. Its protein product is CASSLAVGADTEAFF. The full variable domain, in which reference TRBV5-1 and TRBJ1-1 provide the parts outside the CDR3, is KAGVTQTPRYLIKTRGQQVTLSCSPISGHRSVSWYQQTPGQGLQFLFEYFSETQRNKGNFPGRFSGRQFSNSRSEMNVSTLELGDSALYLCASSLAVGADTEAFFGQGTRLTVV.

The chain uses TRBV11-1 and TRBJ2-3; TRBD1 is a possible D gene (6 bases). CDR1 is SGHAT, CDR2 FQDESV, per germline (reference sequence). This CDR3 is 15 amino acids long. Between the trimmed V and J ends, which lost 5 bases and 0 bases, there was a span of 12 bases. The CDR3 region is CASSLQGRSTDTQYF. The CDR3 coding sequence is TGTGCCAGCAGCCTACAGGGTAGGAGCACAGATACGCAGTATTTT.

This clone qualifies as medium-sized. This chain links TRBV5-1 with TRBJ1-6; D uncertain. Germline-derived CDR1 and CDR2 are SGHRS and YFSETQ. This CDR3 spans 15 amino acids. V was shortened by 0 bases and J by 7 bases, with 11 bases between the two germline ends. The CDR3 sequence is CASSLGTSNNSPLHF. As DNA, the CDR3 is TGCGCCAGCAGCTTGGGAACAAGCAACAATTCACCCCTCCACTTT.

This clone was counted at least ten times. This rearrangement joins TRBV7-6 to TRBJ2-5; 8 bases match TRBD1. Germline V gene data show CDR1 as SGHVS and CDR2 as FNYEAQ. The length of the CDR3 is 17 residues. V was pared by 4 bases and J by 5 bases, with 15 bases of the junction left unmatched. The CDR3 DNA sequence: TGTGCCAGCAGCTCCTCCCAGGGGGCCCGACCCGGGGAGACCCAGTACTTC. Its translation: CASSSSQGARPGETQYF.

This clone was picked up many times. The junction shows a germline mismatch at one end, possibly a read error. In nucleotides, the CDR3 is TGTGCCAGTAGTCCTCCGGGACAGGTGGATTTGCCCCTCTTC. It codes for CASSPPGQVDLPLF. V is TRBV19 and J is TRBJ2-7; 8 nucleotides line up with TRBD1. Germline V gives CDR1 LNHDA, CDR2 SQIVND (reference sequence). This CDR3 has 14 amino acids.

This clone was seen a few times. The rearrangement uses TRBV6-1 and TRBJ1-6; D remains unclear. V was trimmed by 10 bases and J by 6 bases, leaving 13 bases between them. The CDR3 consists of 13 residues. Germline CDR1 MNHNS, CDR2 SASEGT. CDR3 residues: CATGIDLNSPLHF. The DNA of the CDR3 is TGTGCCACTGGCATAGACCTTAATTCACCCCTCCACTTT.

This clone was observed many times. The gene calls are TRBV7-9 and TRBJ1-2; D not certain. The CDR3 extends over 13 amino acids. V was shortened by 5 bases and J by 10 bases, with 17 bases between the two germline ends. Germline CDR1 reads SEHNR; CDR2 reads FQNEAQ (reference sequence). The CDR3 reads CASSPPLLDPYTF. DNA of the CDR3: TGTGCCAGCAGCCCTCCCCTTCTGGATCCCTACACCTTC.

This clone was counted only a few times. The chain joins TRBV6-1 to TRBJ1-5; 7 nucleotides match TRBD1. The CDR3 extends over 14 amino acids. The trim removed 1 base at V and 5 bases at J, leaving 2 bases unmatched. Germline CDR1 and CDR2: MNHNS and SASEGT. In nucleotides, the CDR3 is TGTGCCAGCAGTGAAGAGGGGGCCTATCAGCCCCAGCATTTT. As protein: CASSEEGAYQPQHF.

Sample share makes this clone medium-sized. The V call is TRBV5-1, the J call TRBJ2-1; perhaps TRBD2 as D (6 bases). The V end lost 4 bases, the J end lost 4 bases, and 21 bases lay between the germline ends. The CDR3 length is 17 residues. Germline lookup yields CDR1 SGHRS and CDR2 YFSETQ. The CDR3: CASSPGLAGGFYNEQFF. In DNA form, the CDR3 reads TGCGCCAGCAGCCCTGGCCTAGCTGGGGGGTTTTACAATGAGCAGTTCTTC.

The chain joins TRBV4-1 to TRBJ1-1; no clear D gene. Germline-derived CDR1 and CDR2 are MGHRA and YSYEKL. The CDR3 runs 18 residues. Trimming shortened V by 0 bases and J by 10 bases, and 27 bases separated the two germline ends. The CDR3 nucleotides read TGCGCCAGCAGCCAAGATCCCCACTTCACCCGCACCGAGATGAGAGCTTTCTTT. Translation: CASSQDPHFTRTEMRAFF.

The chain joins TRBV11-2 to TRBJ2-1; either TRBD1 or TRBD2 may supply D (5 bases each). Germline V CDR1 and CDR2: SGHAT, FQNNGV. CDR3 length: 15 residues. The germline V and J ends were trimmed by 1 base and 3 bases, with 10 bases remaining between them. The CDR3 DNA follows: TGTGCCAGCAGCTTAGGTGGGGGTCTCTACAATGAGCAGTTCTTC. Its translation: CASSLGGGLYNEQFF.

Note on this clone: The junction departs from the called germline gene at one end, perhaps through a read error. The V and J genes are TRBV11-2 and TRBJ2-1; TRBD2 matches at 11 bases. Germline V gene sequence: CDR1 SGHAT, CDR2 FQNNGV. The CDR3 covers 16 residues. The CDR3 reads CASSPLAGGTDNEQFF. The CDR3 DNA is TGTGCCAGCAGCCCTCTAGCGGGAGGCACCGACAATGAGCAGTTTTTC.

The chain has TRBV5-1 and TRBJ2-3, with 8 bases that match TRBD1. The CDR3 is 16 amino acids. J gave up 4 bases and V 0 bases, and 7 bases lay outside the gene matches. Germline V CDR1 and CDR2: SGHRS, YFSETQ. CDR3 in amino acids: CASSLGVTGVADTQYF. In nucleotides, the CDR3 is TGCGCCAGCAGCTTGGGGGTGACAGGGGTGGCAGATACGCAGTATTTT.

This clone was seen once. V is TRBV9 and J is TRBJ2-1; 9 positions match TRBD2. The trim removed 1 base at V and 5 bases at J, leaving 10 bases unmatched. Germline CDR1 reads SGDLS; CDR2 reads YYNGEE. CDR3 size: 17 residues. CDR3 in amino acids: CASSVYGLVAGDNEQFF. DNA of the CDR3: TGTGCCAGCAGCGTATATGGTTTGGTAGCGGGGGACAATGAGCAGTTCTTC.

This clone has only a few counts. The V gene is TRBV12-3 or TRBV12-4, the J gene TRBJ2-1; the D gene is possibly TRBD2 (7 bases). This CDR3 contains 14 residues. V lost 1 base and J lost 15, with 19 bases in between. CDR3 in DNA: TGTGCCAGCAGTTTAGGTGCAGGGCGGGGGCGTCCGTTCTTC. This codes for CASSLGAGRGRPFF.